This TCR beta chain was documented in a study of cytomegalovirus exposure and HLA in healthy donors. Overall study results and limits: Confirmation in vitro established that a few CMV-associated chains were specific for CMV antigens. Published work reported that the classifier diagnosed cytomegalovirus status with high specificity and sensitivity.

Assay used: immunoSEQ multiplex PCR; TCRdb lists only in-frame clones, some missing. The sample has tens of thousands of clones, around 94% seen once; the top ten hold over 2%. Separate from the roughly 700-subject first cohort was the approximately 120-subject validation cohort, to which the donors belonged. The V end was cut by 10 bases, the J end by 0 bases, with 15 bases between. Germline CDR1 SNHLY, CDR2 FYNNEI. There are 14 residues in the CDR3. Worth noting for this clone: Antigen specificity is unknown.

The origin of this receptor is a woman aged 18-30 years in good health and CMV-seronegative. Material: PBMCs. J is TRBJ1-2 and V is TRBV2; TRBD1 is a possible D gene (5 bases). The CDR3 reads CAKYDSVPNYGYTF. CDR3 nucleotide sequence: TGTGCCAAATACGACAGCGTACCTAACTATGGCTACACCTTC.